The rows below give T cell receptor beta chains drawn from one sample of a study of technical replicates of blood from a few donors. Produced via immunoSEQ multiplex PCR; TCRdb's table is partial and in-frame only. The data contain approximately 70,000 clones, roughly 96% of them seen just once; the ten biggest clones take up more than 0.2%. Sequencing was performed on T cells isolated from PBMCs. The receptors stem from a human donor in good health. Each CDR3 is given with its conserved first and last residue. The order of the fields is J gene, V gene, D gene, clone size, CDR3 protein, CDR3 DNA. A D gene is named only where the DNA matches it firmly. Clone size is given for some rows only: seen once, a few or many times, or a class if the clone is expanded.

J: TRBJ2-3; V: TRBV14; D: TRBD1; size: -; CDR3: CASRLSGQGGRDTQYF; DNA: TGTGCCAGCAGATTGTCGGGACAGGGTGGGAGAGATACGCAGTATTTT
J: TRBJ2-7; V: TRBV27; D: -; size: -; CDR3: CASSPGGTVSYEQYF; DNA: TGTGCCAGCAGCCCTGGGGGGACAGTATCCTACGAGCAGTACTTC
J: TRBJ2-7; V: TRBV4-1; D: -; size: -; CDR3: CASSPAQNREQYF; DNA: TGCGCCAGCAGCCCGGCACAGAATCGGGAGCAGTACTTC
J: TRBJ1-4; V: TRBV6-5; D: -; size: -; CDR3: CASSYSPGANEKLFF; DNA: TGTGCCAGCAGTTACTCGCCAGGGGCTAATGAAAAACTGTTTTTT
J: TRBJ2-7; V: TRBV21-1; D: -; size: -; CDR3: CASSKRSGRAENEQYF; DNA: TGTGCCAGCAGCAAAAGGAGCGGGAGGGCAGAAAACGAGCAGTACTTC
J: TRBJ1-2; V: TRBV27; D: -; size: -; CDR3: CASSFTQASYGYTF; DNA: TGTGCCAGCAGTTTTACGCAGGCCTCCTATGGCTACACCTTC
J: TRBJ1-3; V: TRBV9; D: -; size: -; CDR3: CASSVESRGSGTIYF; DNA: TGTGCCAGCAGCGTAGAGAGCAGGGGCTCTGGCACCATATATTTT
J: TRBJ1-1; V: TRBV28; D: -; size: -; CDR3: CASTRYFGQLEAFF; DNA: TGTGCCAGCACCAGATACTTTGGGCAACTTGAAGCTTTCTTT
J: TRBJ1-4; V: TRBV11-2; D: -; size: -; CDR3: CASSPGPGKGEKLFF; DNA: TGTGCCAGCAGCCCCGGACCGGGAAAGGGTGAAAAACTGTTTTTT
J: TRBJ2-1; V: TRBV27; D: -; size: -; CDR3: CASSSTYEQFF; DNA: TGTGCCAGCAGTTCTACTTATGAGCAGTTCTTC
J: TRBJ2-2; V: TRBV5-1; D: -; size: once; CDR3: CASSSDSTGELFF; DNA: TGCGCCAGCAGCTCGGACAGCACCGGGGAGCTGTTTTTT